One and the same sample provided the 26 T cell receptor beta chains below, sequenced in a study of blood T cell repertoires in COVID-19. Libraries were prepared by immunoSEQ multiplex PCR; TCRdb keeps only in-frame clonotypes and omits some of them. The repertoire consists of 55,000 to 90,000 clones, with about 80% occurring once and the leading ten covering about 0.8%. The specimen was peripheral blood. The receptor source for this set is a woman aged 70-85 years with acute or convalescent COVID-19.

This sequence joins TRBV11-2 and TRBJ2-7; 7 positions match TRBD2. V shed 5 bases, J shed 2 bases, and the junction held 3 bases outside the gene matches. CDR1 and CDR2 (germline): SGHAT, FQNNGV. This CDR3 has 13 residues. CDR3 in DNA: TGTGCCAGCAGCACCCTAGCGGCCTACGAGCAGTACTTC. Amino acids: CASSTLAAYEQYF.

The chain is built from TRBV7-2 and TRBJ2-1, with TRBD1 matching 11 bases. Germline-derived CDR1 and CDR2 are SGHTA and FQGNSA. The V gene end was trimmed by 3 bases and the J gene end by 6 bases; junction bases not matched to a gene: 4. The CDR3 has 15 residues. In DNA, the CDR3 is TGTGCCAGCAGCTTTGGGACAGGGGGTCCCAATGAGCAGTTCTTC. Translation gives CASSFGTGGPNEQFF.

The chain combines TRBV19 with TRBJ1-2; a weak D match, TRBD1 (6 bases). The CDR3 contains 13 residues. Germline CDR1 is LNHDA and CDR2 is SQIVND (reference sequence). V lost 9 bases and J lost 0, with 11 bases in between. CDR3: CASWDITNYGYTF. CDR3 DNA sequence: TGTGCCAGCTGGGACATTACTAACTATGGCTACACCTTC.

V and J are TRBV14 and TRBJ2-7, with D perhaps TRBD2 (5 bases). Trimming removed 1 base at V and 6 bases at J, with 7 bases between. The CDR3 runs to 12 residues. Germline assignment: CDR1 SGHDN and CDR2 FVKESK. The CDR3 here is CASSQGTREQYF. The CDR3 DNA sequence: TGTGCCAGCAGCCAAGGGACTCGCGAGCAGTACTTC.

The rearrangement uses TRBV6-1 and TRBJ1-5; 7 nucleotides align to TRBD1. The CDR3 is made up of 16 amino acids. Germline CDR1 reads MNHNS; CDR2 reads SASEGT. The junction had 11 bases not matched to a gene; V was cut back by 1 base and J by 8 bases. The DNA for the CDR3 is TGTGCCAGCAGTGAAGTTGGGCGAGGGGGCGAGGAGCCCCAGCATTTT. Translated, it gives CASSEVGRGGEEPQHF.

The chain recombines TRBV11-2 with TRBJ1-2; the D gene is possibly TRBD1 (6 bases). Between the trimmed V and J ends, which lost 0 bases and 2 bases, there was a span of 10 bases. Per germline, CDR1 SGHAT and CDR2 FQNNGV. This CDR3 has 15 residues. CDR3: CASSLDLGANYGYTF. CDR3 DNA sequence: TGTGCCAGCAGCTTAGATCTGGGGGCGAACTATGGCTACACCTTC.

The rearrangement links TRBV5-1 to TRBJ2-1; 13 bases are shared with TRBD2. The CDR3 length is 15 residues. Germline-derived CDR1 and CDR2 are SGHRS and YFSETQ. The V segment lost 5 bases and the J segment 7 bases; nucleotides outside the gene matches: 6. Written as DNA, the CDR3 is TGCGCCAGCAGTGACACTAGCGGGAGGGGGAATGAGCAGTTCTTC. Protein product: CASSDTSGRGNEQFF.

The chain links TRBV10-1 to TRBJ2-7; D possibly corresponds to TRBD1 (6 bases). CDR1 and CDR2 (germline): WNHNN, SYGVQD (reference sequence). Deletions cut 4 bases from V and 5 bases from J, with 18 bases between. This CDR3 is built from 15 residues. CDR3 sequence reads: CASSGSQGQEDEQYF. For the CDR3, the DNA is TGCGCCAGCAGTGGATCCCAGGGGCAGGAGGACGAGCAGTACTTC.

The genes are TRBV25-1 and TRBJ2-2; no clear D gene. The CDR3 length is 14 residues. Germline CDR1 is MGHDK and CDR2 is SYGVNS. The V end was cut by 5 bases, the J end by 0 bases, with 7 bases between. CDR3 in DNA: TGTGCCAGCAGTAATCGGGCGAACACCGGGGAGCTGTTTTTT. Translating it yields CASSNRANTGELFF.

The chain is built from TRBV7-2 and TRBJ1-2; D is possibly TRBD1 (6 bases). Per the germline V gene, CDR1 is SGHTA and CDR2 is FQGNSA. The length of the CDR3 is 14 residues. The germline V and J ends were trimmed by 1 base and 4 bases, with 10 bases remaining between them. The CDR3 loop reads CASSLVAGVYGYTF. The DNA for the CDR3 is TGTGCCAGCAGCTTAGTAGCAGGGGTCTATGGCTACACCTTC.

This clone was recorded a few times. The CDR3 DNA sequence: TGTGCCAGCAGGGGACTAGCGGGGCAAACGGGGCCTACGCAGTATTTT. Protein sequence: CASRGLAGQTGPTQYF. This chain joins TRBV27 and TRBJ2-3, with 13 bases identical to TRBD2. Germline lookup yields CDR1 MNHEY and CDR2 SMNVEV (reference sequence). The V and J ends lost 6 bases and 8 bases, in that order; junction bases with no gene match: 11. The CDR3 consists of 16 residues.

This clone was observed once. The chain carries TRBV11-2 and TRBJ2-5, with 7 bases fitting TRBD1. Germline trimming cut 0 bases from V and 4 bases from J; bases unmatched to any gene: 8. The CDR3 spans 16 residues. Germline lookup yields CDR1 SGHAT and CDR2 FQNNGV. The CDR3 DNA reads TGTGCCAGCAGCTTAGATCGGTCAGGGGGTTTAGAGACCCAGTACTTC. Its protein product is CASSLDRSGGLETQYF.

V and J are TRBV29-1 and TRBJ2-7; 16 positions agree with TRBD2. Looked up from germline, CDR1 is SQVTM and CDR2 is ANQGSEA. After removal of 4 bases from V and 3 bases from J, the junction contained 3 bases not matched to a gene. This CDR3 region has 15 residues. CDR3 sequence: CSVVGLAGGFYEQYF. Here the CDR3 DNA reads TGCAGCGTTGTGGGACTAGCGGGAGGGTTCTACGAGCAGTACTTC.

The table lists this clone with a few counts. The CDR3 DNA reads TGTGCCAGCAGCGCCCGGGGAGATAGGGAGGGCTACACCTTC. Translating gives CASSARGDREGYTF. This rearrangement joins TRBV7-2 to TRBJ1-2; no reliable D call. Trimming left V 5 bases short and J 8 bases short, with 18 bases between. From germline, CDR1 is SGHTA and CDR2 FQGNSA. This CDR3 has 14 amino acids.

This clone was picked up one time. The chain links TRBV2 to TRBJ2-7; 12 bases are shared with TRBD1. CDR3 length equals 13 residues. CDR1 and CDR2 (germline): SNHLY, FYNNEI. Trimming at V came to 8 bases and at J to 2 bases, leaving 1 base not matched to a gene. CDR3 protein: CASRDRGPYEQYF. DNA for the CDR3: TGTGCCAGCCGGGACAGGGGGCCCTACGAGCAGTACTTC.

The rearrangement joins TRBV7-9 to TRBJ1-2; D unresolved. Germline CDR1 is SEHNR and CDR2 is FQNEAQ (reference sequence). V was pared by 7 bases and J by 9 bases, with 12 bases between. The CDR3 loop spans 11 amino acids. CDR3 nucleotide sequence: TGTGCCAGCAACCGCGAGGGCAGCTACACCTTC. Translating it yields CASNREGSYTF.

This clone was observed a few times. The CDR3 nucleotides are TGTGCCAGCAGCTTATTCCTGGGACAGGGAAATGAGCAGTTCTTC. Protein sequence: CASSLFLGQGNEQFF. V and J are TRBV11-1 and TRBJ2-1; TRBD1 agrees at 9 bases. Germline V CDR1 and CDR2: SGHAT, FQDESV (reference sequence). The CDR3 totals 15 residues. Trimming at V came to 2 bases and at J to 7 bases, leaving 6 bases not matched to a gene.

The chain combines TRBV10-2 with TRBJ1-4, with D tentatively TRBD1 (6 bases). Germline CDR1 and CDR2: WSHSY and SAAADI. V was clipped by 4 bases and J by 17 bases, with 14 bases between them. The CDR3 is 11 residues long. CDR3 residues: CASSVGTIPFF. DNA for the CDR3: TGCGCCAGCAGTGTCGGGACAATCCCCTTTTTT.

The chain joins TRBV4-3 to TRBJ2-5; maybe TRBD1 (5 bases). Germline-derived CDR1 and CDR2 are LGHNA and YSLEER. The CDR3 has 16 residues. Trimming pared 1 base from V and 5 bases from J, leaving 17 bases between. CDR3 amino acids: CASSQVRQPGRETQYF. The CDR3 nucleotides are TGCGCCAGCAGCCAAGTGAGACAGCCAGGGCGGGAGACCCAGTACTTC.

The V call is TRBV5-1, the J call TRBJ2-7; D might be TRBD2 (6 bases). V lost 0 bases, J lost 1 base, and 14 bases lay in between. In germline, CDR1 is SGHRS, CDR2 YFSETQ. The CDR3 loop spans 16 amino acids. The CDR3 DNA reads TGCGCCAGCAGCTTGGGCGGGACGGCCGCATCCTACGAGCAGTACTTC. Its protein product is CASSLGGTAASYEQYF.

In its sample, this clone was seen a few times. The J gene is TRBJ1-5, the V gene TRBV7-3; 7 bases fit TRBD1. J lost 4 bases, V lost 7 bases, and 10 bases had no gene match. This CDR3 spans 15 amino acids. Germline V gene data show CDR1 as SGHTA and CDR2 as FQGTGA. CDR3 sequence (DNA): TGTGCCAGCACTAAAAGGGCAGGGGGAAATCAGCCCCAGCATTTT. Translating it yields CASTKRAGGNQPQHF.

This clone appeared once. CDR3 sequence reads: CAVRTGTQETQYF. The CDR3 DNA reads TGTGCCGTACGGACGGGGACTCAAGAGACCCAGTACTTC. The chain has TRBV6-5 and TRBJ2-5; TRBD2 is a possible D gene (6 bases). Germline V gene sequence: CDR1 MNHEY, CDR2 SVGAGI. CDR3 length: 13 residues. Trimming shortened V by 11 bases and J by 2 bases, and 15 bases separated the two germline ends.

V gene TRBV7-2 combines with J gene TRBJ2-1; 15 nucleotides line up with TRBD2. V shed 0 bases, J shed 5 bases, and the junction held 5 bases outside the gene matches. The CDR3 sequence is 18 residues long. Germline CDR1 SGHTA, CDR2 FQGNSA. The CDR3 region is CASSLAGTSGGRHNEQFF. In DNA form, the CDR3 reads TGTGCCAGCAGCTTAGCTGGGACTAGCGGGGGGCGACACAATGAGCAGTTCTTC.

The genes are TRBV2 and TRBJ2-1; 9 bases map to TRBD2. V was clipped by 0 bases and J by 9 bases; unmatched bases: 6. The CDR3 consists of 15 residues. Germline assignment: CDR1 SNHLY and CDR2 FYNNEI. Here the CDR3 reads CASSEALAGEGEQFF. The CDR3 DNA reads TGTGCCAGCAGTGAAGCATTAGCGGGAGAGGGTGAGCAGTTCTTC.

This clone was detected once. The rearrangement links TRBV7-9 to TRBJ1-3; D might be TRBD1 (5 bases). CDR3 length: 14 amino acids. Trimming took off 3 bases at V and 7 bases at J, with 13 bases between the two ends. CDR1 and CDR2 from the germline V gene are SEHNR and FQNEAQ (reference sequence). CDR3 loop: CASSLGGIGNTIYF. Here the CDR3 DNA reads TGTGCCAGCAGCTTGGGGGGAATCGGCAACACCATATATTTT.

The chain employs TRBV7-8 and TRBJ2-2, with a possible D match to TRBD2 (5 bases). The length of the CDR3 is 15 residues. Trimming stripped 1 base from V and 7 bases from J, with 13 bases between. The germline V gene has CDR1 SGHVS and CDR2 FQNEAQ. The chain's CDR3 is CASSLGGPNVGELFF. CDR3 DNA: TGTGCCAGCAGCTTAGGCGGGCCTAACGTCGGGGAGCTGTTTTTT.